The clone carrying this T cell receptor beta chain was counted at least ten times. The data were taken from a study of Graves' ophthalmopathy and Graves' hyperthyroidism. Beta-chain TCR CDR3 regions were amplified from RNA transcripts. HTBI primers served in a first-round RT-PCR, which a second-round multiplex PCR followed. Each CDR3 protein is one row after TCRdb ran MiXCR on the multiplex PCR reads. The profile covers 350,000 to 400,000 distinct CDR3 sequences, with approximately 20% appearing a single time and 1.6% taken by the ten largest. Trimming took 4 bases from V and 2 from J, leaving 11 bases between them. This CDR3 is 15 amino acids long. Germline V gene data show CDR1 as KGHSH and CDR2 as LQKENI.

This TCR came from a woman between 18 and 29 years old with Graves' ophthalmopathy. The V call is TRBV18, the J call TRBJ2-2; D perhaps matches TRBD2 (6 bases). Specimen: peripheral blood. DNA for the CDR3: TGTGCCAGCTCACTCCGGGACTTCAACACCGGGGAGCTGTTTTTT. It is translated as CASSLRDFNTGELFF. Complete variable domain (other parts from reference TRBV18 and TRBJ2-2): NAGVMQNPRHLVRRRGQEARLRCSPMKGHSHVYWYRQLPEEGLKFMVYLQKENIIDESGMPKERFSAEFPKEGPSILRIQQVVRGDSAAYFCASSLRDFNTGELFFGEGSRLTVL.